This T cell receptor beta chain was documented in a study of T-cell memory formation after mild COVID-19. TCRdb re-called the 5' RACE reads with MiXCR, one entry per CDR3 protein. The sample consists of approximately 300,000 distinct CDR3 sequences, approximately 20% of them appearing once. The length of the CDR3 is 14 residues. CDR1 and CDR2 (germline): MNHEY, SVGEGT. V gave up 8 bases and J gave up 2 bases; unmatched junction bases: 4. This sequence was found in a man aged 18-30 years who had mild COVID-19 (a few samples of this study predate the infection). Cell type and time point are not known. The V call is TRBV6-2 or TRBV6-3, the J call TRBJ2-5; 11 bases line up with TRBD2. Sequencing was performed on PBMCs or a T cell subset sorted from them (not recorded which). CDR3 DNA: TGTGCCAGCGGTACTAGCGGGGGACAAGAGACCCAGTACTTC. Translating gives CASGTSGGQETQYF.